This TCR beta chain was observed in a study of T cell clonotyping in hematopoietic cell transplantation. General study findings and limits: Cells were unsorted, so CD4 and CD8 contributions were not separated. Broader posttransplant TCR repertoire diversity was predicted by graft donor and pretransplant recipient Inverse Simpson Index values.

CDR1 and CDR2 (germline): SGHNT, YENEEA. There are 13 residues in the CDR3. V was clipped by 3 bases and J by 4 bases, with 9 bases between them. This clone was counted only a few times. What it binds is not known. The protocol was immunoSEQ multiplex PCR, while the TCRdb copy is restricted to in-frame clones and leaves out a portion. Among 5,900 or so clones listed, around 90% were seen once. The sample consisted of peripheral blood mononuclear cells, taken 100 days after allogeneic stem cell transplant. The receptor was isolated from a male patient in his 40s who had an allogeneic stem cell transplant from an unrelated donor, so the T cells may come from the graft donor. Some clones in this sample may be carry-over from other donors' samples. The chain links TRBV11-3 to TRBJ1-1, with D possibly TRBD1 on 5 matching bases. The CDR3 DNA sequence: TGTGCCAGCAGCTTGGCGGGGGGCACTGAAGCTTTCTTT. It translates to CASSLAGGTEAFF.